These 27 T cell receptor beta chains were all obtained from the same sample, sequenced in a study of T cell changes during pregnancy in multiple sclerosis. Repertoires were generated with immunoSEQ multiplex PCR, while TCRdb's copy carries only in-frame clones and drops some. Of roughly 100,000 clones in the sample, 90% were seen once. Sequencing used peripheral blood, obtained in the second trimester of pregnancy. Receptors originate from a female donor in good health, enrolled as a control in a pregnancy study.

The chain recombines TRBV15 with TRBJ2-5; TRBD2 is a possible D gene (6 bases). The CDR3 has 16 amino acids. Germline assignment: CDR1 LNHNV and CDR2 YYDKDF (reference sequence). The V end was cut by 1 base, the J end by 2 bases, with 14 bases between. The CDR3: CATSRGGLWGQETQYF. The CDR3 nucleotides read TGTGCCACCAGCAGAGGAGGACTATGGGGGCAAGAGACCCAGTACTTC.

This clone was detected only once. The rearrangement joins TRBV10-1 to TRBJ2-4; D is uncertain. V gave up 3 bases and J gave up 3 bases, with 3 bases separating them. Germline V gives CDR1 WNHNN, CDR2 SYGVQD (reference sequence). This CDR3 has 12 residues. CDR3 coding DNA: TGCGCCAGCAGTGACAGCAAAAACATTCAGTACTTC. Its protein product is CASSDSKNIQYF.

This chain uses TRBV11-2 with TRBJ2-2; D is unresolved. V lost 1 base and J lost 5, with 5 bases in between. This CDR3 has 13 amino acids. Germline V gene data show CDR1 as SGHAT and CDR2 as FQNNGV. The CDR3 reads CASSLVRTGELFF. CDR3 in DNA: TGTGCCAGCAGCTTAGTGAGGACCGGGGAGCTGTTTTTT.

The chain has TRBV20-1 and TRBJ2-7; D ambiguous. Trimming removed 3 bases at V and 4 bases at J, with 7 bases between. The CDR3 sequence is 11 residues long. Per the germline V gene, CDR1 is DFQATT and CDR2 is SNEGSKA (reference sequence). In nucleotides, the CDR3 is TGCAGTGCTAGTGGCAGTTACGAGCAGTACTTC. Translated: CSASGSYEQYF.

This sequence joins TRBV18 and TRBJ2-2, with 9 bases identical to TRBD2. Germline CDR1 KGHSH, CDR2 LQKENI. V dropped 3 bases and J dropped 1; count of bases not matched to a gene: 3. The CDR3 has 16 amino acids. In DNA, the CDR3 is TGTGCCAGCTCACCGTGGACTAGCGAGAACACCGGGGAGCTGTTTTTT. As protein: CASSPWTSENTGELFF. The full variable domain, its missing parts supplied by reference TRBV18 and TRBJ2-2, is NAGVMQNPRHLVRRRGQEARLRCSPMKGHSHVYWYRQLPEEGLKFMVYLQKENIIDESGMPKERFSAEFPKEGPSILRIQQVVRGDSAAYFCASSPWTSENTGELFFGEGSRLTVL.

The chain links TRBV7-2 to TRBJ1-6; D perhaps matches TRBD1 (5 bases). V lost 3 bases to trimming and J lost 11 bases, with 14 bases between them. The germline gives CDR1 SGHTA, CDR2 FQGNSA. This CDR3 has 14 amino acids. The CDR3 sequence is CASSLGQGSPPLHF. The CDR3, as DNA: TGTGCCAGCAGCTTGGGGCAGGGATCGCCACCCCTCCACTTT.

The genes are TRBV2 and TRBJ2-7; 10 bases map to TRBD1. V lost 1 base and J lost 2; bases outside the gene matches: 2. CDR1 is SNHLY, CDR2 FYNNEI, per germline. The CDR3 is 15 amino acids. CDR3 amino acids: CASSEGGQGPYEQYF. Here the CDR3 DNA reads TGTGCCAGCAGTGAAGGGGGACAGGGGCCCTACGAGCAGTACTTC. Full variable domain (remainder filled in from reference TRBV2 and TRBJ2-7): EPEVTQTPSHQVTQMGQEVILRCVPISNHLYFYWYRQILGQKVEFLVSFYNNEISEKSEIFDDQFSVERPDGSNFTLKIRSTKLEDSAMYFCASSEGGQGPYEQYFGPGTRLTVT.

This sequence joins TRBV9 and TRBJ1-2; D is unclear. CDR3 size: 14 residues. V shed 0 bases and J shed 0 bases, with 6 bases lying between them. Germline V gives CDR1 SGDLS, CDR2 YYNGEE. The CDR3 spells CASSVAGSNYGYTF. The CDR3 coding sequence is TGTGCCAGCAGCGTAGCAGGCTCTAACTATGGCTACACCTTC.

This sequence joins TRBV7-9 and TRBJ2-7; 11 bases fit TRBD1. The CDR3 spans 15 residues. Germline trimming cut 5 bases from V and 5 bases from J; bases unmatched to any gene: 8. Per germline, CDR1 SEHNR and CDR2 FQNEAQ (reference sequence). CDR3 coding DNA: TGTGCCAGCAGCCTCGGACAGGGGGCAATCGACGAGCAGTACTTC. Translated: CASSLGQGAIDEQYF.

Worth noting for this clone: The sample has other DNA sequences that encode this CDR3 too. V and J are TRBV18 and TRBJ1-5, with a tentative D call TRBD1 (5 bases). The V gene lost 2 bases and the J gene lost 4 bases, with 12 bases spanning the gap. This CDR3 has 15 amino acids. From germline, CDR1 is KGHSH and CDR2 LQKENI. The CDR3 nucleotides read TGTGCCAGCTCACCAGGGCAGGGATCAAATCAGCCCCAGCATTTT. It specifies CASSPGQGSNQPQHF.

The V call is TRBV4-2, the J call TRBJ2-7; D call uncertain. V lost 0 bases to trimming and J lost 2 bases, with 11 bases between them. CDR1 LGHNA and CDR2 YNFKEQ come from the germline V gene. The CDR3 is made up of 15 amino acids. The CDR3 reads CASSQDPTATYEQYF. The DNA for the CDR3 is TGTGCCAGCAGCCAAGACCCCACAGCTACCTACGAGCAGTACTTC.

This clone was seen only once. The chain links TRBV7-2 to TRBJ1-2; 9 bases fit TRBD1. The ends lost 2 bases at V and 8 bases at J; junction bases unmatched: 6. From germline, CDR1 is SGHTA and CDR2 FQGNSA. The CDR3 covers 14 residues. CDR3 coding DNA: TGTGCCAGCAGCTTAATGGGACAGGGCTTCGGCTACACCTTC. Translated, it gives CASSLMGQGFGYTF.

This clone has only a few counts. The CDR3 loop is CASSFGVTNTEAFF. Here the CDR3 DNA reads TGTGCCAGCAGTTTCGGGGTGACGAACACTGAAGCTTTCTTT. The genes are TRBV28 and TRBJ1-1; D gene uncertain. The CDR3 is 14 residues long. The V end was cut by 3 bases, the J end by 1 base, with 9 bases between. Per the germline V gene, CDR1 is MDHEN and CDR2 is SYDVKM.

The CDR3 is CASSVALLRDTQYF. DNA for the CDR3: TGTGCCAGCAGCGTAGCTCTTTTGAGAGATACGCAGTATTTT. J is TRBJ2-3 and V is TRBV9; D not certain. Per germline, CDR1 SGDLS and CDR2 YYNGEE. V lost 0 bases and J 5 bases, leaving 10 bases between the germline ends. This CDR3 contains 14 residues.

The chain links TRBV9 to TRBJ2-1, with D possibly TRBD2 on 7 matching bases. V was clipped by 3 bases and J by 3 bases, with 22 bases between them. The CDR3 has 18 amino acids. Germline values: CDR1 SGDLS, CDR2 YYNGEE. The CDR3 region has the DNA TGTGCCAGCAGCGGAGAGGGGGGGCGCTTCACATACTACAATGAGCAGTTCTTC. It is translated as CASSGEGGRFTYYNEQFF.

V is TRBV7-2 and J is TRBJ1-4; D uncertain. This CDR3 spans 14 amino acids. Germline-derived CDR1 and CDR2 are SGHTA and FQGNSA. Trimming took 5 bases from V and 4 from J, leaving 11 bases between them. The CDR3 region is CASSHRFLNEKLFF. CDR3 DNA: TGTGCCAGCAGCCACAGATTCCTTAATGAAAAACTGTTTTTT. Using reference TRBV7-2 and TRBJ1-4 for the parts outside the CDR3, the full variable domain is GAGVSQSPSNKVTEKGKDVELRCDPISGHTALYWYRQSLGQGLEFLIYFQGNSAPDKSGLPSDRFSAERTGGSVSTLTIQRTQQEDSAVYLCASSHRFLNEKLFFGSGTQLSVL.

The V call is TRBV9, the J call TRBJ2-5; 11 bases fit TRBD2. V shed 3 bases and J 6 bases; nucleotides not matched to a gene: 10. The CDR3 totals 16 residues. In germline, CDR1 is SGDLS, CDR2 YYNGEE. CDR3 bases: TGTGCCAGCAGCGCGTTAACTAGCGGGAGTGGGAAGACCCAGTACTTC. Protein sequence: CASSALTSGSGKTQYF.

The V gene is TRBV6-1, the J gene TRBJ1-1; D unresolved. The CDR3 totals 14 residues. The V end lost 1 base, the J end lost 1 base, and 7 bases lay between the germline ends. Per germline, CDR1 MNHNS and CDR2 SASEGT. The CDR3 DNA reads as TGTGCCAGCAGTGAAGATCGGTGGAACACTGAAGCTTTCTTT. Translation gives CASSEDRWNTEAFF.

The table lists this clone with a count of one. The chain couples TRBV5-1 to TRBJ1-2; 12 nucleotides align to TRBD1. CDR1 is SGHRS and CDR2 is YFSETQ in the germline V gene. Trimming removed 7 bases from V and 6 bases from J; junction bases left unmatched: 7. This CDR3 comprises 14 residues. Written as DNA, the CDR3 is TGCGCCAGCGGCCCGGGACAGGGGGCTGATGGCTACACCTTC. Translated, it gives CASGPGQGADGYTF. The full variable domain, with the rest looked up from reference TRBV5-1 and TRBJ1-2, is KAGVTQTPRYLIKTRGQQVTLSCSPISGHRSVSWYQQTPGQGLQFLFEYFSETQRNKGNFPGRFSGRQFSNSRSEMNVSTLELGDSALYLCASGPGQGADGYTFGSGTRLTVV.

The genes are TRBV27 and TRBJ2-3; TRBD2 matches 7 bases. V lost 3 bases to trimming and J lost 0 bases; unmatched junction nucleotides: 9. The length of the CDR3 is 17 residues. Germline V gene lookup returns CDR1 MNHEY and CDR2 SMNVEV (reference sequence). The CDR3 is CASSFPPSGASTDTQYF. The CDR3 nucleotides read TGTGCCAGCAGTTTCCCTCCTAGCGGTGCTAGCACAGATACGCAGTATTTT.

V is TRBV11-2 and J is TRBJ2-2; TRBD1 agrees at 9 bases. Germline CDR1 reads SGHAT; CDR2 reads FQNNGV. The CDR3 extends over 17 amino acids. V trimming: 0 bases; J trimming: 5 bases; junction bases outside the gene matches: 7. For the CDR3, the DNA is TGTGCCAGCAGCTTAGATTCCGGGACAGGGTTTACCGGGGAGCTGTTTTTT. Its protein product is CASSLDSGTGFTGELFF.

The V and J genes are TRBV11-2 and TRBJ2-7; tentative D call: TRBD2 (5 bases). Trimming removed 5 bases at V and 7 bases at J, with 12 bases between. Per the germline V gene, CDR1 is SGHAT and CDR2 is FQNNGV. There are 12 residues in the CDR3. Written as DNA, the CDR3 is TGTGCCAGCAGCCCCCGGGGTCTAGAGCAGTACTTC. It encodes CASSPRGLEQYF. The full variable domain, its missing parts supplied by reference TRBV11-2 and TRBJ2-7, is EAGVAQSPRYKIIEKRQSVAFWCNPISGHATLYWYQQILGQGPKLLIQFQNNGVVDDSQLPKDRFSAERLKGVDSTLKIQPAKLEDSAVYLCASSPRGLEQYFGPGTRLTVT.

The chain is built from TRBV23-1 and TRBJ2-4; perhaps TRBD2 as D (5 bases). TRBV23-1 is an ORF, with its function uncertain. Trimming took 1 base from V and 0 from J, leaving 19 bases between them. CDR3 length: 19 amino acids. CDR3 region: CASSQYGDDRSLAKNIQYF. CDR3 sequence (DNA): TGCGCCAGCAGTCAATACGGGGATGACCGTAGTCTAGCCAAAAACATTCAGTACTTC.

The V gene is TRBV19, the J gene TRBJ2-5, with TRBD1 matching over 7 bases. V lost 5 bases, J lost 3 bases, and 6 bases stayed unmatched. The CDR3 runs to 14 residues. In germline, CDR1 is LNHDA, CDR2 SQIVND (reference sequence). This CDR3 is CASSSRTGEETQYF. The CDR3 region has the DNA TGTGCCAGTAGTTCCCGGACAGGCGAAGAGACCCAGTACTTC.

The gene calls are TRBV6-1 and TRBJ2-1; 10 nucleotides agree with TRBD2. The CDR3 runs to 15 residues. V lost 2 bases to trimming and J lost 9 bases; unmatched junction nucleotides: 7. Germline CDR1 and CDR2: MNHNS and SASEGT. This chain's CDR3 is CASSERIAGGGEQFF. CDR3 bases: TGTGCCAGCAGTGAACGGATAGCGGGGGGAGGTGAGCAGTTCTTC.

The chain employs TRBV5-1 and TRBJ2-5; D is unresolved. V was cut by 4 bases and J by 1 base, with 2 bases left in between. This CDR3 comprises 11 residues. CDR1 and CDR2 from the germline V gene are SGHRS and YFSETQ. CDR3 bases: TGCGCCAGCAGCCTCCAAGAGACCCAGTACTTC. Its translation is CASSLQETQYF.

The V call is TRBV30, the J call TRBJ2-7; D unclear. Germline V gene sequence: CDR1 GTSNPN, CDR2 SVGIG (reference sequence). The V and J ends lost 0 bases and 2 bases respectively, with 8 bases between them. The CDR3 length is 13 residues. The chain's CDR3 is CAWSVGGPYEQYF. The DNA of the CDR3 is TGTGCCTGGAGTGTTGGCGGCCCCTACGAGCAGTACTTC.